The source of this T cell receptor (beta chain) is a study of blood T cell repertoires in COVID-19. About the study: Whether acute or convalescent, the COVID-19 samples came from the United States, Italy and Spain.

Trimming left V 8 bases short and J 6 bases short, with 16 bases between. CDR1 is MNHEY and CDR2 is SVGAGI in the germline V gene. The CDR3 is 14 amino acids. This clone was found once. Enrollees, about 18 to 89 years old, lived in 20 to 25 US areas. Original processing methods: Using reference gene primer amplification, nucleated cell counts were estimated. Sequenced by immunoSEQ multiplex PCR; TCRdb stores in-frame clones only, minus some. The V and J calls and the clone size are those of that table, but D and trimming were determined from the DNA. This table has some 220,000 clones, 86% appearing once.

The clonotype originates from a woman between 40 and 55 years old with acute COVID-19. The sequencing input was PBMCs or T cells enriched from blood (not recorded which). The chain recombines TRBV6-5 with TRBJ1-4; a possible D gene is TRBD1 (5 bases). The CDR3 DNA is TGTGCCAGCCGGGGGGGTGAGGGGTATGAAAAACTGTTTTTT. Protein product: CASRGGEGYEKLFF.